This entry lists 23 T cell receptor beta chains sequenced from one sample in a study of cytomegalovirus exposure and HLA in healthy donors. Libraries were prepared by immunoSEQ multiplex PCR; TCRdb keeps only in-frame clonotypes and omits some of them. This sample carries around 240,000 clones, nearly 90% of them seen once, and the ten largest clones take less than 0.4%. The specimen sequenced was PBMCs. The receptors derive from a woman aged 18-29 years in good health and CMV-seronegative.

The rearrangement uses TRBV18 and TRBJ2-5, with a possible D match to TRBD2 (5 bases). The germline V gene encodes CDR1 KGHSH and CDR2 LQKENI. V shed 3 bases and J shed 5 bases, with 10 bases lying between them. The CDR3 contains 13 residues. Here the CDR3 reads CASSPGVSETQYF. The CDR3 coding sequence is TGTGCCAGCTCACCGGGAGTTTCTGAGACCCAGTACTTC.

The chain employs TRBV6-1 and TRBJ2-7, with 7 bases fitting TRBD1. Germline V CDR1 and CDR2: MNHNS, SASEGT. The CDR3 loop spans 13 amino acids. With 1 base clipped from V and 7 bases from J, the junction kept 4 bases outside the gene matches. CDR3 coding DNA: TGTGCCAGCAGTGAAGTGGGGACAGAAGAGCAGTACTTC. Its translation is CASSEVGTEEQYF.

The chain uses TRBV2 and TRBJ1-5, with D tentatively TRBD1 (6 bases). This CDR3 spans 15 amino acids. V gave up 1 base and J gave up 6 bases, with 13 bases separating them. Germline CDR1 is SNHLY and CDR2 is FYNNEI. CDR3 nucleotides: TGTGCCAGCAGTGAAGACAGGGTGTGGCCTCAGCCCCAGCATTTT. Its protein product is CASSEDRVWPQPQHF.

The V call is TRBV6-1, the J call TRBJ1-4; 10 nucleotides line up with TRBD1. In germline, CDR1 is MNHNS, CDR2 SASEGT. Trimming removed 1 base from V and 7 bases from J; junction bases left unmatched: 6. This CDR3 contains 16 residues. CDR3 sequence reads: CASSEGSGTGAEKLFF. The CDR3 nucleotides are TGTGCCAGCAGTGAAGGAAGTGGGACAGGGGCTGAAAAACTGTTTTTT.

CDR3 bases: TGTGCCAGCAGCCCCGCGGGGCTCTCCTACGAGCAGTACTTC. It specifies CASSPAGLSYEQYF. The V gene is TRBV9, the J gene TRBJ2-7, with D possibly matching TRBD2 (6 bases). V shed 4 bases and J shed 0 bases, with 11 bases lying between them. This CDR3 is 14 amino acids long. CDR1 SGDLS and CDR2 YYNGEE come from the germline V gene.

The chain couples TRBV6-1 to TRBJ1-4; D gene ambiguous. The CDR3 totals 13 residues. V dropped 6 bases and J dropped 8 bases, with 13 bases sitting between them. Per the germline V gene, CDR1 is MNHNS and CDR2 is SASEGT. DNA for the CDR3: TGTGCCAGCAGGAAGACTTTCGACGAAAAACTGTTTTTT. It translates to CASRKTFDEKLFF.

The CDR3 reads CASSVEATRGNEQFF. The CDR3 bases are TGTGCCAGCAGCGTAGAGGCTACCCGGGGTAATGAGCAGTTCTTC. The chain is built from TRBV9 and TRBJ2-1; the D gene is possibly TRBD2 (5 bases). Deletions cut 0 bases from V and 7 bases from J, with 14 bases between. The CDR3 spans 15 residues. Germline assignment: CDR1 SGDLS and CDR2 YYNGEE.

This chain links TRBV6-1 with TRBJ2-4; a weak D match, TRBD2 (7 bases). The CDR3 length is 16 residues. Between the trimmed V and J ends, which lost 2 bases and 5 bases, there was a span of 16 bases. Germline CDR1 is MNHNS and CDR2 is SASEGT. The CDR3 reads CASSETGGALENIQYF. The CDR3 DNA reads TGTGCCAGCAGTGAAACTGGGGGGGCGCTTGAAAACATTCAGTACTTC.

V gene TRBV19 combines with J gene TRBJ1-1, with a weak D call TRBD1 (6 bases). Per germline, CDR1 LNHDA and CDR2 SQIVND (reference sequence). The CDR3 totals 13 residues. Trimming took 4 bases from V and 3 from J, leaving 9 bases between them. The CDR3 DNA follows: TGTGCCAGTAGTACCCAGGGGTACACTGAAGCTTTCTTT. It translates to CASSTQGYTEAFF. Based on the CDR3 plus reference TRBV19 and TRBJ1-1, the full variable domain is DGGITQSPKYLFRKEGQNVTLSCEQNLNHDAMYWYRQDPGQGLRLIYYSQIVNDFQKGDIAEGYSVSREKKESFPLTVTSAQKNPTAFYLCASSTQGYTEAFFGQGTRLTVV.

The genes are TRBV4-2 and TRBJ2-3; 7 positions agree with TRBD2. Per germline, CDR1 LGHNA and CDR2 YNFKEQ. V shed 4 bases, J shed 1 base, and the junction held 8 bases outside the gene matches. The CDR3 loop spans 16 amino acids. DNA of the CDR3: TGTGCCAGCAGCCCTCCTCACAGCGGGGGCACAGATACGCAGTATTTT. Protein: CASSPPHSGGTDTQYF.

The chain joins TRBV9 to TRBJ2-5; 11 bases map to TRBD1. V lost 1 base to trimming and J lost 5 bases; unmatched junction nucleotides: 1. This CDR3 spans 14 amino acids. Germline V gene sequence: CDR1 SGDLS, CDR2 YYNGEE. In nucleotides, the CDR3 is TGTGCCAGCAGCGTACGGACAGGGGGCGAGACCCAGTACTTC. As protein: CASSVRTGGETQYF.

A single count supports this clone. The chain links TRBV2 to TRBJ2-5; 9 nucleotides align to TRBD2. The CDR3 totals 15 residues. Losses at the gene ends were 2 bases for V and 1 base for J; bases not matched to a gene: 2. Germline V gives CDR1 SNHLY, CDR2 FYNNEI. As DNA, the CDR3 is TGTGCCAGCAGTGAATCGACTAGCGGCCAAGAGACCCAGTACTTC. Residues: CASSESTSGQETQYF.

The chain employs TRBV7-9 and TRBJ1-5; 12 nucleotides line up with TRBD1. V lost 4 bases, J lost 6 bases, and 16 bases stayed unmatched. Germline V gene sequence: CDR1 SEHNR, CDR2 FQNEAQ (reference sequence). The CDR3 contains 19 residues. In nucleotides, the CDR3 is TGTGCCAGCAGCTCCACCAGGGACAGGGGGCGCGTTCTTGGTCAGCCCCAGCATTTT. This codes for CASSSTRDRGRVLGQPQHF.

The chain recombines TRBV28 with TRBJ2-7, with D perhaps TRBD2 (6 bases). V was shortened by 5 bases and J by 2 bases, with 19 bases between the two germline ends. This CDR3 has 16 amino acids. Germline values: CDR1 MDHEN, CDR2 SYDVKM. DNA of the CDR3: TGTGCCAGCAGTCATCCTCTAAGGGACTGGACCTACGAGCAGTACTTC. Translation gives CASSHPLRDWTYEQYF. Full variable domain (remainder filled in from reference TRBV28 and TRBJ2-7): DVKVTQSSRYLVKRTGEKVFLECVQDMDHENMFWYRQDPGLGLRLIYFSYDVKMKEKGDIPEGYSVSREKKERFSLILESASTNQTSMYLCASSHPLRDWTYEQYFGPGTRLTVT.

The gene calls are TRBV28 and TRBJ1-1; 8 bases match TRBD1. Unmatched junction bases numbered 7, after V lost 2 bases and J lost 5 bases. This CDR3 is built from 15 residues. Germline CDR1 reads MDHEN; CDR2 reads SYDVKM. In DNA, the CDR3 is TGTGCCAGCAGTTTAAGCAGGGGGCGGGGGACTGAAGCTTTCTTT. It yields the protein CASSLSRGRGTEAFF.

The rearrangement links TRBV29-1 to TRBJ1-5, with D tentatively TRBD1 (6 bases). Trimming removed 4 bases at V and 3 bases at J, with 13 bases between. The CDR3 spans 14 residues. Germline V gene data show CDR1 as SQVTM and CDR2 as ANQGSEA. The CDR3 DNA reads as TGCAGCGTTGCCATGACAGGTTACAATCAGCCCCAGCATTTT. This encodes CSVAMTGYNQPQHF.

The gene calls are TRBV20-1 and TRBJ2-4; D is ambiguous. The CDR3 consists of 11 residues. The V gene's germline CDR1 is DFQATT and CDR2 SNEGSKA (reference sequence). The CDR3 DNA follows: TGCAGGGTCCCACGAGGAAACATTCAGTACTTC. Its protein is CRVPRGNIQYF.

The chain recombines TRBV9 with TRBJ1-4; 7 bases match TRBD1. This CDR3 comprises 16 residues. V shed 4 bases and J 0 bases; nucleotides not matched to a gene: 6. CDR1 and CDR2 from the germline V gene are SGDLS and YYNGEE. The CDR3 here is CASSPGQATTNEKLFF. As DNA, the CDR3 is TGTGCCAGCAGCCCCGGACAGGCAACAACTAATGAAAAACTGTTTTTT.

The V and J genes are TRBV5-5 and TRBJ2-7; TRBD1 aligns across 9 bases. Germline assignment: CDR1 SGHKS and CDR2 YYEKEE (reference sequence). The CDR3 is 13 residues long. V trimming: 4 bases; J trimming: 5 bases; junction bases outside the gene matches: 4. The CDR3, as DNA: TGTGCCAGCAGCCTACAGGGGGCTAACGAGCAGTACGTC. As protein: CASSLQGANEQYV.

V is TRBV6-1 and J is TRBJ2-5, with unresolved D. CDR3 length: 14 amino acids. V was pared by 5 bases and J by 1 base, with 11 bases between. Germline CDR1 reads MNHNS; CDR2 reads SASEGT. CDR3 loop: CASSTYITQETQYF. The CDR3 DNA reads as TGTGCCAGCAGTACGTACATAACCCAAGAGACCCAGTACTTC.

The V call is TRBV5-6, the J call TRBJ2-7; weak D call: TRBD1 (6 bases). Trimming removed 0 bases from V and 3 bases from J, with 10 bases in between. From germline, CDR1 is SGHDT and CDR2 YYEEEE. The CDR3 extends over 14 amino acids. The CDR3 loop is CASSLVGTIYEQYF. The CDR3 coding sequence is TGTGCCAGCAGCTTGGTTGGGACAATCTACGAGCAGTACTTC. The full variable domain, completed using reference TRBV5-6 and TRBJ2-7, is DAGVTQSPTHLIKTRGQQVTLRCSPKSGHDTVSWYQQALGQGPQFIFQYYEEEERQRGNFPDRFSGHQFPNYSSELNVNALLLGDSALYLCASSLVGTIYEQYFGPGTRLTVT.

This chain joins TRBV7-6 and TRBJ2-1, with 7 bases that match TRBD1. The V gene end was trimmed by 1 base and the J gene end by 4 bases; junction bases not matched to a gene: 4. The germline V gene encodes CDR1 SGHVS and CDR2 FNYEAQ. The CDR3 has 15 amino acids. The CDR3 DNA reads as TGTGCCAGCAGCTTAGAAAGGGGGCCTTACAATGAGCAGTTCTTC. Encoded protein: CASSLERGPYNEQFF.

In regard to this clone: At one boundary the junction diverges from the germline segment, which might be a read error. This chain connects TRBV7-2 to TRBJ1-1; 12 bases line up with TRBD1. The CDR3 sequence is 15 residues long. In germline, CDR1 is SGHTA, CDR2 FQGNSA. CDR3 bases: TGTGCCAGCAGATTCCATCCGGGACAGGGGGCTGAGGCTTTCTTT. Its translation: CASRFHPGQGAEAFF.